This entry is about one TCR beta chain. Its antigen remains unidentified. The germline V gene has CDR1 SEHNR and CDR2 FQNEAQ (reference sequence). The CDR3 runs 17 residues. Trimming at V came to 1 base and at J to 2 bases, leaving 9 bases not matched to a gene. CD45RO-negative CD8 cells positively selected for CCR7 made up the naive population, which excluded terminally differentiated effector memory CD45RA+ cells. This record comes from a study of shared clonotypes between healthy human individuals. Study-wide findings and caveats: The expectation was that sequencing depth would affect clonotype sharing among donors.

Clones were sequenced by immunoSEQ multiplex PCR, and TCRdb holds only the in-frame ones, with some missing. The sample includes just over 2,000,000 clones, around 96% of them seen just once. This TCR was recovered from a man in his late teens or twenties in good health. The sequenced material came from naive CD8+ T cells sorted from blood. The chain links TRBV7-9 to TRBJ2-3; 7 bases match TRBD2. The CDR3 here is CASSLDPFAGDTDTQYF. The CDR3 nucleotides read TGTGCCAGCAGCTTAGATCCCTTTGCGGGGGACACAGATACGCAGTATTTT.